This TCR beta chain was profiled in a study of PD-1 blockade in mismatch repair-deficient tumors. Using immunoSEQ multiplex PCR, the repertoire was profiled, and TCRdb retains in-frame clones only, with some absent. The data show several thousand clones, over 75% seen once. As to time point: approximately 9-day in vitro stimulation with candidate mutation-associated neoantigen peptide 1. Overall study results and limits: After pembrolizumab, tumor-resident clones rose rapidly, then generally contracted before radiologic responses.

Comments on this clone: Its antigen is as yet unknown.

The CDR3 totals 13 residues. Trimming took 4 bases from V and 8 from J, leaving 15 bases between them. Germline CDR1 SGDLS, CDR2 YYNGEE. The material sequenced was cells cultured in vitro, taken from a patient treated with pembrolizumab. This chain uses TRBV9 with TRBJ1-2, with a tentative D call TRBD1 (5 bases). This TCR came from an adult with mismatch repair-deficient cancer. CDR3: CASSTLSGGGYTF. CDR3 nucleotides: TGTGCCAGCAGCACCTTGAGTGGGGGAGGCTACACCTTC.